These 16 T cell receptor beta chains were sequenced from one sample in a study of vaccination and CD4 T cells after COVID-19. TCRdb passed the PCR reads through MiXCR, listing each CDR3 protein once. The sample holds approximately 30,000 distinct CDR3 sequences, under 65% seen once. The time point is: late sampling 161 to 241 days after vaccination in three convalescent patients. The source was CD4+ T cells from blood, collected about 7 months after SARS-CoV-2 vaccination. The receptors come from a human donor who had recovered from COVID-19.

The chain has TRBV18 and TRBJ1-1; 9 bases are shared with TRBD1. This CDR3 has 13 residues. Per germline, CDR1 KGHSH and CDR2 LQKENI. Trimming took 5 bases from V and 4 from J; bases not matched to a gene: 2. The CDR3 here is CASSGDRVTEAFF. DNA of the CDR3: TGTGCCAGCTCAGGGGACAGGGTCACTGAAGCTTTCTTT.

The chain links TRBV6-4 to TRBJ2-3; 9 bases are a match to TRBD2. The CDR3 contains 15 residues. Germline V gives CDR1 MRHNA, CDR2 SNTAGT. The J segment lost 1 base and the V segment lost 4 bases, leaving 3 bases of the junction unmatched. In DNA, the CDR3 is TGTGCCAGCAGTGGGGTAGCGGGAGGCACAGATACGCAGTATTTT. Its protein is CASSGVAGGTDTQYF.

The V gene is TRBV10-3, the J gene TRBJ2-5; perhaps TRBD2 as D (5 bases). The V gene lost 4 bases and the J gene lost 3 bases, with 12 bases spanning the gap. The CDR3 covers 14 residues. The V gene's germline CDR1 is ENHRY and CDR2 SYGVKD. The CDR3 DNA reads as TGTGCCATCAGTGCCCGAAGCGGAGAAGAGACCCAGTACTTC. Translating gives CAISARSGEETQYF.

This clonotype was observed a handful of times. The chain recombines TRBV7-8 with TRBJ2-5; possibly TRBD2 for D (5 bases). The CDR3 length is 14 residues. The germline gives CDR1 SGHVS, CDR2 FQNEAQ. V lost 3 bases and J 0 bases, leaving 8 bases between the germline ends. This CDR3 is CASSFGVNQETQYF. CDR3 DNA sequence: TGTGCCAGCAGCTTCGGGGTGAACCAAGAGACCCAGTACTTC.

The genes are TRBV20-1 and TRBJ2-1, with 8 bases lining up with TRBD2. Germline V lookup: CDR1 DFQATT, CDR2 SNEGSKA (reference sequence). J was trimmed by 6 bases and V by 5 bases; bases with no gene match: 6. The CDR3 covers 13 residues. The CDR3 loop is CSARGGRTNEQFF. CDR3 bases: TGCAGTGCTCGGGGGGGGAGGACCAATGAGCAGTTCTTC.

V is TRBV20-1 and J is TRBJ1-2; TRBD1 agrees at 7 bases. Germline V gives CDR1 DFQATT, CDR2 SNEGSKA (reference sequence). The ends lost 3 bases at V and 7 bases at J; junction bases unmatched: 14. The CDR3 sequence is 15 residues long. For the CDR3, the DNA is TGCAGTGCTAGTGCAAGGGGGCAGATCCATCGTGGCTACACCTTC. It encodes CSASARGQIHRGYTF.

This clonotype was counted only a few times. This chain joins TRBV19 and TRBJ2-7; no clear D. From germline, CDR1 is LNHDA and CDR2 SQIVND (reference sequence). V was trimmed by 1 base and J by 0 bases, leaving 7 bases between them. CDR3 length: 14 amino acids. CDR3: CASSIGPVSYEQYF. The CDR3 nucleotides are TGTGCCAGTAGTATAGGACCAGTCTCCTACGAGCAGTACTTC.

The chain employs TRBV5-8 and TRBJ2-3; D is uncertain. Germline CDR1 SGHTS, CDR2 YDEGEE. This CDR3 spans 15 amino acids. The germline V and J ends were trimmed by 4 bases and 1 base, with 13 bases remaining between them. The CDR3: CASSPTFLGTDTQYF. The CDR3 coding sequence is TGTGCCAGCAGCCCCACCTTTCTGGGCACAGATACGCAGTATTTT.

This clonotype was counted between two and nine times. The J gene is TRBJ2-3, the V gene TRBV6-1, with TRBD2 identical over 11 bases. The germline V gene encodes CDR1 MNHNS and CDR2 SASEGT. Trimming at V came to 2 bases and at J to 3 bases, leaving 4 bases not matched to a gene. CDR3 length: 16 residues. CDR3 coding DNA: TGTGCCAGCAGTGAAAGAATAGCGGGAGGGACAGATACGCAGTATTTT. It encodes CASSERIAGGTDTQYF.

This chain joins TRBV19 and TRBJ2-7, with D possibly being TRBD1 (5 bases). V was clipped by 3 bases and J by 2 bases, with 11 bases between them. This CDR3 has 14 amino acids. Germline V gene data show CDR1 as LNHDA and CDR2 as SQIVND (reference sequence). The CDR3 protein is CASSILRGPYEQYF. CDR3 nucleotides: TGTGCCAGTAGTATTTTAAGGGGTCCCTACGAGCAGTACTTC.

The chain employs TRBV9 and TRBJ2-1; 7 bases fit TRBD1. Losses at the gene ends were 4 bases for V and 0 bases for J; bases not matched to a gene: 4. The germline gives CDR1 SGDLS, CDR2 YYNGEE. The CDR3 has 15 amino acids. CDR3 region: CASSIQGSSYNEQFF. Written as DNA, the CDR3 is TGTGCCAGCAGCATACAGGGGTCCTCCTACAATGAGCAGTTCTTC.

The gene calls are TRBV4-1 and TRBJ1-1, with D tentatively TRBD1 (6 bases). Germline assignment: CDR1 MGHRA and CDR2 YSYEKL. The CDR3 covers 16 residues. Trimming stripped 3 bases from V and 4 bases from J, with 18 bases between. CDR3 coding DNA: TGCGCCAGCAGCCAGACACTCCCGGGACAAGGCACTGAAGCTTTCTTT. As protein: CASSQTLPGQGTEAFF.

The chain uses TRBV20-1 and TRBJ2-4; D assignment may be TRBD1 or TRBD2 (6 bases each). Germline values: CDR1 DFQATT, CDR2 SNEGSKA (reference sequence). The CDR3 length is 15 residues. Trimming removed 6 bases from V and 8 bases from J, with 23 bases in between. The DNA of the CDR3 is TGCAGTGCCCCCGTTTCGGGGGCGCATCAAGACATTCAGTACTTC. As protein: CSAPVSGAHQDIQYF.

This clonotype was seen a few times. The chain has TRBV7-2 and TRBJ1-6; D is possibly TRBD1 (5 bases). CDR1 and CDR2 from the germline V gene are SGHTA and FQGNSA. There are 13 residues in the CDR3. Trimming took 7 bases from V and 10 from J, leaving 14 bases between them. The CDR3 DNA is TGTGCCAGCACAGCGAGCCGGGGGTCACCCCTCCACTTT. Amino acid sequence: CASTASRGSPLHF.

This clonotype has a single count. The CDR3 coding sequence is TGTGCCAGCAGCTTAGGCAGCGGTCGCTTCACAGATACGCAGTATTTT. The encoded protein is CASSLGSGRFTDTQYF. The rearrangement uses TRBV7-3 and TRBJ2-3, with D perhaps matching TRBD2 (5 bases). There are 16 residues in the CDR3. The germline V gene encodes CDR1 SGHTA and CDR2 FQGTGA. V was trimmed by 2 bases and J by 2 bases, leaving 14 bases between them.

In this sample, this clonotype turned up a few times. This chain uses TRBV6-5 with TRBJ2-3, with 7 bases lining up with TRBD2. V trimming: 3 bases; J trimming: 6 bases; junction bases outside the gene matches: 12. This CDR3 comprises 16 residues. Germline V CDR1 and CDR2: MNHEY, SVGAGI. CDR3 bases: TGTGCCAGCAGTTATACCTGGACTAGAGCAGGGGATACGCAGTATTTT. It translates to CASSYTWTRAGDTQYF.